This T cell receptor beta chain was recovered during a study of blood T cell repertoires in COVID-19. Study details: Samples of COVID-19 (acute and convalescent) were obtained from the United States, Italy and Spain. PBMCs, B-cell-depleted T cells, or T cells provided the cDNA or gDNA that made up the material.

The Seattle site enrolled patients during active infection and followed them longitudinally. This CDR3 has 16 residues. The germline V gene encodes CDR1 SGHKS and CDR2 YYEKEE (reference sequence). Trimming left V 4 bases short and J 2 bases short, with 18 bases between. In the original workflow: Amplification of reference gene primers was used by the study to estimate nucleated cell counts. Sequenced by immunoSEQ multiplex PCR; TCRdb stores in-frame clones only, minus some. V and J calls and clone size follow that table, whereas D and trimming were derived from the DNA. The sample lists 200,000 to 250,000 clones; about 88% were seen once.

This TCR was sampled from a woman aged 45-65 years with COVID-19, enrolled during active disease. V and J are TRBV5-5 and TRBJ2-5, with TRBD1 as a possible D gene (6 bases). The sequenced material came from peripheral blood. For the CDR3, the DNA is TGTGCCAGCAGCGATCCGACAGGACACCTTCAAGAGACCCAGTACTTC. Amino acid sequence: CASSDPTGHLQETQYF.